This T cell receptor beta chain appears in the sequencing data of a study of Graves' ophthalmopathy and Graves' hyperthyroidism. Study summary: Ahead of any treatment, peripheral blood was obtained at the initial diagnosis.

Exclusion criteria comprised other autoimmune diseases, uncontrolled infections, pregnancy or lactation in patients. CDR1 SGHTA and CDR2 FQGTGA come from the germline V gene. The CDR3 covers 15 residues. V lost 4 bases, J lost 4 bases, and 9 bases stayed unmatched. Amplified material comprised TCR beta CDR3 regions derived from RNA transcripts. HTBI-primed first-round RT-PCR preceded second-round multiplex PCR. TCRdb used MiXCR to reprocess the multiplex PCR reads, holding one entry per CDR3 protein. The repertoire has some 240,000 distinct CDR3 sequences, around 45% of them found once; the top ten carry approximately 44%. Findings and caveats of the study: A 13-signature model separated ophthalmopathy from stable hyperthyroidism, 87.88% sensitivity, 81.08% specificity. Most thyroid clonotypes expanded beyond 0.001 frequency were also found in blood.

Concerning this clonotype: Its specificity is unknown.

Sequenced sample: peripheral blood. The sequence came from an adult man with Graves' ophthalmopathy. V and J are TRBV7-3 and TRBJ2-7; 8 bases are a match to TRBD2. This CDR3 reads CASSSSQAGVYEQYF. The CDR3 nucleotides read TGTGCCAGCAGCTCGTCCCAAGCGGGAGTTTACGAGCAGTACTTC.